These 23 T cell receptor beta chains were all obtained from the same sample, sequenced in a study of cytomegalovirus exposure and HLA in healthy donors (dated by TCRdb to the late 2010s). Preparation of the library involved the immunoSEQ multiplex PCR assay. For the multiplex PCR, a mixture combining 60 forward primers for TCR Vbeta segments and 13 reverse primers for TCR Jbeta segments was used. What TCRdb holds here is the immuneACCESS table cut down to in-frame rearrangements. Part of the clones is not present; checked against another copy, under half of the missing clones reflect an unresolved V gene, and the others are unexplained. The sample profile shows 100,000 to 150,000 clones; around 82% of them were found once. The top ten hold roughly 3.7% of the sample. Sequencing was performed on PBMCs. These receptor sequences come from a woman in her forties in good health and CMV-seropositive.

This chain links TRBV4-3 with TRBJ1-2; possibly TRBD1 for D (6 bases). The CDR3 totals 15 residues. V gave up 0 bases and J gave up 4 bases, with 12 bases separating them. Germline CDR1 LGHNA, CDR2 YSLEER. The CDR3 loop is CASSQEVAGVYGYTF. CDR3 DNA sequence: TGCGCCAGCAGCCAAGAAGTTGCAGGGGTCTATGGCTACACCTTC.

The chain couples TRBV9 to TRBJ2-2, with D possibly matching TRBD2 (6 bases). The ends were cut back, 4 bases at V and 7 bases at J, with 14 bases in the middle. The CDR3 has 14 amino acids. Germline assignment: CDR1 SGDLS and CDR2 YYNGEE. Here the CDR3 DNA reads TGTGCCAGCAGCATATCACTAGCTGTCGGGGAGCTGTTTTTT. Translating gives CASSISLAVGELFF.

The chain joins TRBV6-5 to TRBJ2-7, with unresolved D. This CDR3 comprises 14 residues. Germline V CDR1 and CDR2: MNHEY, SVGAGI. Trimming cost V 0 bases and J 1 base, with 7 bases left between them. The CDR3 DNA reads TGTGCCAGCAGTTACTCTACAGAGTCCTACGAGCAGTACTTC. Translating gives CASSYSTESYEQYF.

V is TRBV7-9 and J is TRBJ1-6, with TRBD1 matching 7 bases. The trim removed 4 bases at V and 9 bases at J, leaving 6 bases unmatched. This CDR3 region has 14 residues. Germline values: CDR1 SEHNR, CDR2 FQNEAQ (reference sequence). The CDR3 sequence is CASSSDRVVSPLHF. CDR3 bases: TGTGCCAGCAGCTCCGACAGGGTTGTTTCACCCCTCCACTTT.

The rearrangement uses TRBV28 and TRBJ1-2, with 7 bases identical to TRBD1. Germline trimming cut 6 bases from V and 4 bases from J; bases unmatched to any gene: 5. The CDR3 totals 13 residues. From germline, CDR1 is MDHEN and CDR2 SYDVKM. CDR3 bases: TGTGCCAGCAGCCTGACAGGGCCCTATGGCTACACCTTC. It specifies CASSLTGPYGYTF.

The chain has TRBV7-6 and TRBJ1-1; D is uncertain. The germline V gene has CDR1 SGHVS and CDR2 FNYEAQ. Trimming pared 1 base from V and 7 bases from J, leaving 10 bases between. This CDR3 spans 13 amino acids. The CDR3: CASSLGAHREAFF. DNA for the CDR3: TGTGCCAGCAGCTTAGGAGCCCATCGTGAAGCTTTCTTT.

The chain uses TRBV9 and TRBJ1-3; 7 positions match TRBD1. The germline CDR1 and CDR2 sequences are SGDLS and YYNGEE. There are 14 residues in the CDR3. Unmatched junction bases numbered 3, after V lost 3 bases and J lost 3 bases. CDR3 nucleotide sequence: TGTGCCAGCAGCGACCGGGACAGTGGAAACACCATATATTTT. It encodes CASSDRDSGNTIYF.

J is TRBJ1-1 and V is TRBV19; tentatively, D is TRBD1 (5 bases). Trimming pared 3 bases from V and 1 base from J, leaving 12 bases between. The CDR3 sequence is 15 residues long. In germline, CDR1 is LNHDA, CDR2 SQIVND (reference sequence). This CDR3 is CASSIWAGPNTEAFF. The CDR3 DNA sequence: TGTGCCAGTAGTATCTGGGCAGGGCCGAACACTGAAGCTTTCTTT.

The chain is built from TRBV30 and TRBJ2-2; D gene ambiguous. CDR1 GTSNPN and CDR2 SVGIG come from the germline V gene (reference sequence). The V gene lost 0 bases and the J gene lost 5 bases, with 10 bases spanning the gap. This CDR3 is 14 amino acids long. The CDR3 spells CAWSVQSGTGELFF. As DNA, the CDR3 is TGTGCCTGGAGTGTACAGTCAGGAACCGGGGAGCTGTTTTTT.

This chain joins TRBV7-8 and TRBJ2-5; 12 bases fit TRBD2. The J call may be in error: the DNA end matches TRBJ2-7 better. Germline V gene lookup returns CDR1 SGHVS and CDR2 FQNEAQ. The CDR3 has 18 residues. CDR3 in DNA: TGTGCCAGCAGCTTAGAATTGACCCTAGCGGGAGGGTTTTACGAGCAGTACTTC. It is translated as CASSLELTLAGGFYEQYF.

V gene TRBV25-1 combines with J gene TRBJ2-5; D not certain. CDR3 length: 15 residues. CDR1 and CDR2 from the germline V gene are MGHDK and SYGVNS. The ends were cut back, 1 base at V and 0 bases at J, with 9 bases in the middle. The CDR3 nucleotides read TGTGCCAGCAGTGAATCGAGGCGGTACCAAGAGACCCAGTACTTC. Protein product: CASSESRRYQETQYF. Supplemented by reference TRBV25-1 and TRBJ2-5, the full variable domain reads EADIYQTPRYLVIGTGKKITLECSQTMGHDKMYWYQQDPGMELHLIHYSYGVNSTEKGDLSSESTVSRIRTEHFPLTLESARPSHTSQYLCASSESRRYQETQYFGPGTRLLVL.

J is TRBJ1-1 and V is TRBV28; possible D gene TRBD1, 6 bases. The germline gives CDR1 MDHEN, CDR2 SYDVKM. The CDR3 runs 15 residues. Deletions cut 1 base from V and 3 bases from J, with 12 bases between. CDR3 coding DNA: TGTGCCAGCAGTTTATTTCCAGGGGATGACACTGAAGCTTTCTTT. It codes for CASSLFPGDDTEAFF.

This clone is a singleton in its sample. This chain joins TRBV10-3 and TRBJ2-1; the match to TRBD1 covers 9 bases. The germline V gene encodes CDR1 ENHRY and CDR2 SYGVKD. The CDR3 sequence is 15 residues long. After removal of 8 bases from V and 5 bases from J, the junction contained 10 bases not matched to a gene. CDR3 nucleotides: TGTGCCATCGGAACCGGGACAGGGCGTAACAATGAGCAGTTCTTC. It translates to CAIGTGTGRNNEQFF.

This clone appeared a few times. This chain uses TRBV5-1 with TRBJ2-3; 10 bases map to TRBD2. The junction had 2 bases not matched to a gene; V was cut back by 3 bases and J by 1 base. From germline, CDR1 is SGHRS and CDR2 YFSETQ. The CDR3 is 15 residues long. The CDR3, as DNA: TGCGCCAGCAGCTCGCTAGCGGGAGGCACAGATACGCAGTATTTT. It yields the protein CASSSLAGGTDTQYF.

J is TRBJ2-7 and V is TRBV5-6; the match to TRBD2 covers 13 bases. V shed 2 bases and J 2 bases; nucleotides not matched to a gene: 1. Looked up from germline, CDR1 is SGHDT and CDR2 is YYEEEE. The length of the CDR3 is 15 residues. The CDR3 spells CASSLTSGRAYEQYF. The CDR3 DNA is TGTGCCAGCAGCTTAACTAGCGGGAGGGCCTACGAGCAGTACTTC.

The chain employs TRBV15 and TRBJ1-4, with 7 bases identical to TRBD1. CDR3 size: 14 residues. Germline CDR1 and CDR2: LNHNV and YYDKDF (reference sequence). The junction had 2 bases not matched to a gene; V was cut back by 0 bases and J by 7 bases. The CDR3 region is CATSRDQGGEKLFF. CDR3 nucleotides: TGTGCCACCAGCAGAGATCAGGGGGGTGAAAAACTGTTTTTT.

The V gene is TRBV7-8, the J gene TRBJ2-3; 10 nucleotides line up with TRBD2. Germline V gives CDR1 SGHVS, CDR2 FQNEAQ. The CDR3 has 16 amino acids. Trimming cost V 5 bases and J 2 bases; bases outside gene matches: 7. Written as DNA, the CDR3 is TGTGCCAGCAGCCCGTGGACTAGCGGAAACACAGATACGCAGTATTTT. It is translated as CASSPWTSGNTDTQYF.

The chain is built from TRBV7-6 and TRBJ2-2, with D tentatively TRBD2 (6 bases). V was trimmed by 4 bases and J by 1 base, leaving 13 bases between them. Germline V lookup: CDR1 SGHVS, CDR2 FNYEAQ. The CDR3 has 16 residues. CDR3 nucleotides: TGTGCCAGCAGCTCACATAGCGGAGAGAACACCGGGGAGCTGTTTTTT. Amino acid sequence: CASSSHSGENTGELFF.

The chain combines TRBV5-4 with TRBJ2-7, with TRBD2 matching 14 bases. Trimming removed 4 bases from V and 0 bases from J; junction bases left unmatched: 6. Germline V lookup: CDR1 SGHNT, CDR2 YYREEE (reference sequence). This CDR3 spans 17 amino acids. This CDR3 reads CASSAGLAGVISYEQYF. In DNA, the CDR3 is TGTGCCAGCAGCGCGGGACTAGCGGGAGTCATCTCCTACGAGCAGTACTTC.

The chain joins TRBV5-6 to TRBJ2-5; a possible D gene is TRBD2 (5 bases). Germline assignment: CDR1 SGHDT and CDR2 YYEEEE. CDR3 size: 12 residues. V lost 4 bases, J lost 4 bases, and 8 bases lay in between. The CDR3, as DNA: TGTGCCAGCAGCGGGAGTGTAGAGACCCAGTACTTC. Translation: CASSGSVETQYF.

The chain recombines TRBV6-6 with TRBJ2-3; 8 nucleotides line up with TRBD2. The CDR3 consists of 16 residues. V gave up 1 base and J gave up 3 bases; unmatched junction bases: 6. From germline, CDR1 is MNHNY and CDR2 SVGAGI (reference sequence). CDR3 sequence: CASSYFSPSGTDTQYF. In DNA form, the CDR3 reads TGTGCCAGCAGTTACTTCAGTCCTAGCGGGACAGATACGCAGTATTTT.

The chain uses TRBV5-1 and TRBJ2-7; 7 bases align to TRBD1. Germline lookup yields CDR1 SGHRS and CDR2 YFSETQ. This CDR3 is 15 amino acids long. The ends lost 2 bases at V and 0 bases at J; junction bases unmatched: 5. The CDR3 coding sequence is TGCGCCAGCAGCTTCCTACAGGGGAGCTCCTACGAGCAGTACTTC. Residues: CASSFLQGSSYEQYF.

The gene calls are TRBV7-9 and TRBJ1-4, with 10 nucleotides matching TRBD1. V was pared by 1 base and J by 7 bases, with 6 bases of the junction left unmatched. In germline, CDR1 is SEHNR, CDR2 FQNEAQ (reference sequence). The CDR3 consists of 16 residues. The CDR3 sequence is CASSLVGQGFFEKLFF. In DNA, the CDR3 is TGTGCCAGCAGCTTAGTGGGACAGGGGTTTTTTGAAAAACTGTTTTTT. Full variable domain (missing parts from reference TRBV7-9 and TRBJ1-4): DTGVSQNPRHKITKRGQNVTFRCDPISEHNRLYWYRQTLGQGPEFLTYFQNEAQLEKSRLLSDRFSAERPKGSFSTLEIQRTEQGDSAMYLCASSLVGQGFFEKLFFGSGTQLSVL.